This T cell receptor beta chain comes out of a study of T cells in Graves' hyperthyroidism and ophthalmopathy. Whole-study findings and limits: In the blood, most expanded thyroid clonotypes above 0.001 appeared as well.

This clonotype was observed many times. Its cognate antigen is unknown. Germline assignment: CDR1 SGHRS and CDR2 YFSETQ. V was trimmed by 0 bases and J by 4 bases, leaving 13 bases between them. This CDR3 is 15 amino acids long. With a duration under 2 months, the hyperthyroidism was newly diagnosed in patients aged 18 to 65. Fresh 10 ml peripheral blood yielded PBMCs. The CDR3 regions of TCR beta were amplified from RNA transcripts. An initial round of RT-PCR targeting the TCR CDR3 relied on the HTBI primer set. TCRdb independently ran MiXCR on the multiplex PCR reads; one entry per CDR3 protein. The sample holds fewer than 300,000 distinct CDR3 sequences, less than 30% seen once.

The sequence was obtained from a man aged 40-55 years with Graves' hyperthyroidism that later progressed to Graves' ophthalmopathy. V usage is TRBV5-1 and J usage is TRBJ2-5, with D perhaps matching TRBD2 (6 bases). Source material: blood. The CDR3 nucleotides are TGCGCCAGCAGCTTGGGTCCGCGGGGAGGAGAGACCCAGTACTTC. It yields the protein CASSLGPRGGETQYF.